This T cell receptor (beta chain) was documented in a study of identical twins. Study conclusions and caveats: High-abundance cord blood beta clonotypes had fewer insertions; memory repertoires showed none. Out-of-frame alpha sequences common to twins exhibited an excess of low generation probability.

TCRdb passed the 5' RACE reads through MiXCR, listing each CDR3 protein once. In the table there are 1.5 million to 2 million distinct CDR3 sequences, about 32% of which are singletons. This CDR3 has 15 residues. The germline gives CDR1 MNHEY, CDR2 SVGAGI. V gave up 2 bases and J gave up 5 bases; unmatched junction bases: 5. Worth noting for this clonotype: Its antigen remains unidentified.

This clonotype originated in a newborn girl in good health. The chain carries TRBV6-5 and TRBJ2-1, with 8 bases that match TRBD2. Sequencing was performed on cord blood. In DNA form, the CDR3 reads TGTGCCAGCAGTTACGGTACTAGCGGCCACAATGAGCAGTTCTTC. Protein product: CASSYGTSGHNEQFF.